This TCR beta chain is from a study of blood T cell repertoires in COVID-19. This table comes from immunoSEQ multiplex PCR, and its TCRdb copy is limited to in-frame clones, with some not included. This table has over 150,000 clones, more than 65% appearing once. The TCR comes from a man between 65 and 79 years old with active or convalescent COVID-19. The material sequenced was peripheral blood.

The CDR3 region has the DNA TGTGCCAGCAGTGGATTTGTGACAGGGTCCCGCACTGAAGCTTTCTTT. Amino acid sequence: CASSGFVTGSRTEAFF. The rearrangement uses TRBV25-1 and TRBJ1-1, with TRBD1 identical over 7 bases. The CDR3 runs to 16 residues. J lost 4 bases, V lost 4 bases, and 12 bases had no gene match. CDR1 is MGHDK and CDR2 is SYGVNS in the germline V gene.